A selection of T cell receptor beta chains follows, all from one sample in a study of T cells in Graves' hyperthyroidism and ophthalmopathy. TCRdb fed the multiplex PCR reads into MiXCR, producing one record per CDR3 protein. Of 600,000 or so distinct CDR3 sequences in the sample, 12% to 15% were seen once. Material: blood. The source of these receptors is a woman under 30 with Graves' ophthalmopathy. The conserved cysteine and the conserved F or W are not part of the CDR3 here. The order of the fields is J gene, V gene, clone size, CDR3 protein. Not all rows give a size; the values are once, few, many and, for expanded clones, a class.

>TRBJ1-6|TRBV12-3/TRBV12-4|-
ASSRTVYNSPLH
>TRBJ2-5|TRBV30|many
AWRDGPIETQY
>TRBJ2-3|TRBV11-1|many
ASSFNSGRSSTDTQY
>TRBJ2-3|TRBV27|many
ASSLVAEGPSTDTQY
>TRBJ2-2|TRBV11-3|few
ASSTGTSRELF
>TRBJ2-3|TRBV13|many
ASSLKGDTQY
>TRBJ2-7|TRBV5-5|many
ASSSPGQGFNYEQY
>TRBJ2-1|TRBV3-1|many
ASSPTSGEQF
>TRBJ2-5|TRBV6-2/TRBV6-3|many
ASSQRGGVRLQETQY
>TRBJ1-1|TRBV20-1|few
SAPNGVGTEAF
>TRBJ2-3|TRBV3-1|-
ASSQRQGISTDTQY
>TRBJ1-1|TRBV5-1|-
ASSLNVGSTEAF
>TRBJ1-5|TRBV7-8|many
ASSLILNLGRNQPQH
>TRBJ2-1|TRBV28|many
ASSPSGSEVQF
>TRBJ2-3|TRBV29-1|many
SVGGSLDRDTQY
>TRBJ1-6|TRBV6-1|many
ASSELGTLSSPLH
>TRBJ1-2|TRBV11-2|many
ASSRAFKYREGDYGYT